One and the same sample provided the 30 T cell receptor beta chains below, sequenced in a study of T cell repertoires in cytomegalovirus infection. Each CDR3 protein gets one entry after TCRdb re-called the reads with MiXCR. The table lists nearly 450,000 distinct CDR3 sequences, roughly 30% of them singletons. Sequenced input: PBMCs. These receptors all stem from a human donor in good health (CMV status not recorded). Some clones in this sample may be carry-over from other donors' samples.

Ten or more counts support this clonotype. The chain couples TRBV7-8 to TRBJ1-1; tentative D call: TRBD1 (5 bases). Germline V CDR1 and CDR2: SGHVS, FQNEAQ. The V gene lost 4 bases and the J gene lost 4 bases, with 16 bases spanning the gap. The length of the CDR3 is 15 residues. The CDR3 here is CASSSRDGRTTEAFF. CDR3 bases: TGTGCCAGCAGCTCTCGGGACGGTCGGACCACTGAAGCTTTCTTT.

This clonotype was recorded a few times. The chain couples TRBV7-8 to TRBJ2-1; 13 bases are shared with TRBD2. The junction had 10 bases not matched to a gene; V was cut back by 4 bases and J by 4 bases. The CDR3 has 18 residues. CDR1 and CDR2 from the germline V gene are SGHVS and FQNEAQ. In DNA form, the CDR3 reads TGTGCCAGCAGCTCCAGGTTTCTACTAGCGGGGGGGTACAATGAGCAGTTCTTC. Protein product: CASSSRFLLAGGYNEQFF.

This clonotype was counted at least ten times. CDR3 region: CASSSVPGQGLYEQYF. For the CDR3, the DNA is TGTGCCAGCAGCTCAGTCCCGGGACAGGGTTTGTACGAGCAGTACTTC. The chain employs TRBV7-2 and TRBJ2-7; 9 bases are shared with TRBD1. Per germline, CDR1 SGHTA and CDR2 FQGNSA. The CDR3 is made up of 16 amino acids. Trimming took 4 bases from V and 4 from J; bases not matched to a gene: 11.

This clonotype was picked up a small number of times. The chain uses TRBV27 and TRBJ1-2, with D possibly being TRBD1 (6 bases). The germline V gene has CDR1 MNHEY and CDR2 SMNVEV (reference sequence). The CDR3 loop spans 18 amino acids. With 4 bases removed from V and 6 bases from J, the gap between germline ends came to 27 bases. The CDR3 DNA sequence: TGTGCCAGCAGTTCTCGCCGCCGGGACACGGAATTTCCTCATGGCTACACCTTC. Its translation is CASSSRRRDTEFPHGYTF.

The chain employs TRBV20-1 and TRBJ1-1; TRBD1 agrees at 8 bases. The CDR3 covers 16 residues. J gave up 0 bases and V 5 bases, and 11 bases lay outside the gene matches. Per germline, CDR1 DFQATT and CDR2 SNEGSKA (reference sequence). The CDR3 reads CSAFGQGHLLNTEAFF. The CDR3 DNA reads TGCAGTGCTTTTGGACAGGGCCATCTTCTGAACACTGAAGCTTTCTTT.

This chain connects TRBV11-2 to TRBJ2-7, with 10 bases matching TRBD2. Losses at the gene ends were 0 bases for V and 3 bases for J; bases not matched to a gene: 5. This CDR3 has 16 amino acids. Germline V gene data show CDR1 as SGHAT and CDR2 as FQNNGV. This chain's CDR3 is CASSLDTSGDFYEQYF. CDR3 nucleotides: TGTGCCAGCAGCTTAGATACTAGCGGGGATTTCTACGAGCAGTACTTC.

There are a few counts of this clonotype. J is TRBJ2-7 and V is TRBV20-1; 8 bases are a match to TRBD2. The trim removed 6 bases at V and 0 bases at J, leaving 7 bases unmatched. The germline CDR1 and CDR2 sequences are DFQATT and SNEGSKA (reference sequence). The CDR3 contains 14 residues. As DNA, the CDR3 is TGCAGTGCCCGGGGAGCGGGGGACTCCTACGAGCAGTACTTC. It is translated as CSARGAGDSYEQYF.

V gene TRBV5-1 combines with J gene TRBJ1-1; D is unresolved. Germline values: CDR1 SGHRS, CDR2 YFSETQ. CDR3 size: 11 residues. V dropped 4 bases and J dropped 4 bases, with 5 bases sitting between them. CDR3 protein: CASSASTEAFF. The CDR3 DNA sequence: TGCGCCAGCAGCGCCTCCACTGAAGCTTTCTTT.

This chain uses TRBV24-1 with TRBJ2-2; TRBD1 matches 7 bases. The length of the CDR3 is 23 residues. J was trimmed by 3 bases and V by 4 bases; bases with no gene match: 28. Germline CDR1 reads KGHDR; CDR2 reads SFDVKD. For the CDR3, the DNA is TGTGCCACCAGTGACGTTGTTGGATACCGGGACAGCCCGAACCAGCCTGACACCGGGGAGCTGTTTTTT. Its protein product is CATSDVVGYRDSPNQPDTGELFF.

This sequence joins TRBV4-2 and TRBJ2-5; D possibly corresponds to TRBD1 (6 bases). Trimming shortened V by 0 bases and J by 2 bases, and 10 bases separated the two germline ends. CDR3 length equals 15 residues. Germline V lookup: CDR1 LGHNA, CDR2 YNFKEQ. CDR3 amino acids: CASSQDLQGQETQYF. In nucleotides, the CDR3 is TGTGCCAGCAGCCAAGATCTGCAGGGGCAAGAGACCCAGTACTTC.

This rearrangement joins TRBV19 to TRBJ1-1; no reliable D call. This CDR3 has 11 amino acids. Between the trimmed V and J ends, which lost 6 bases and 6 bases, there was a span of 8 bases. Per the germline V gene, CDR1 is LNHDA and CDR2 is SQIVND (reference sequence). The CDR3 bases are TGTGCCAGTAGCCAGTCGGCTGAAGCTTTCTTT. This encodes CASSQSAEAFF.

This clonotype was observed a few times. V gene TRBV7-9 combines with J gene TRBJ2-3; maybe TRBD2 (5 bases). With 5 bases removed from V and 5 bases from J, the gap between germline ends came to 14 bases. The CDR3 has 14 amino acids. Germline V gene lookup returns CDR1 SEHNR and CDR2 FQNEAQ (reference sequence). The CDR3 spells CASSQRTLRDTQYF. The CDR3 DNA sequence: TGTGCCAGCAGCCAGAGGACTCTCAGAGATACGCAGTATTTT.

As concerns this clonotype: A read error is possible here, since a much larger clone lies one base away. This chain connects TRBV28 to TRBJ1-6; D is unresolved. CDR1 is MDHEN, CDR2 SYDVKM, per germline. The V and J ends lost 9 bases and 8 bases respectively, with 14 bases between them. There are 13 residues in the CDR3. The CDR3 sequence: CASCLLSDSPLHF. The DNA for the CDR3 is TGTGCCAGTTGTCTGTTGTCGGATTCACCCCTCCACTTT.

This clonotype was detected only a few times. The chain carries TRBV6-5 and TRBJ2-3; 9 positions match TRBD2. The germline CDR1 and CDR2 sequences are MNHEY and SVGAGI. V lost 5 bases to trimming and J lost 3 bases; unmatched junction nucleotides: 6. The CDR3 runs to 15 residues. CDR3 in amino acids: CASSLAGYRTDTQYF. For the CDR3, the DNA is TGTGCCAGCAGTCTAGCGGGGTACCGAACAGATACGCAGTATTTT.

J is TRBJ2-3 and V is TRBV15; 12 nucleotides line up with TRBD2. The V gene's germline CDR1 is LNHNV and CDR2 YYDKDF (reference sequence). The CDR3 runs 16 residues. With 1 base clipped from V and 5 bases from J, the junction kept 4 bases outside the gene matches. This CDR3 reads CATSRVASGGGDTQYF. For the CDR3, the DNA is TGTGCCACCAGCAGAGTGGCTAGCGGGGGGGGAGATACGCAGTATTTT. Together with reference TRBV15 and TRBJ2-3, the CDR3 gives the full variable domain: DAMVIQNPRYQVTQFGKPVTLSCSQTLNHNVMYWYQQKSSQAPKLLFHYYDKDFNNEADTPDNFQSRRPNTSFCFLDIRSPGLGDTAMYLCATSRVASGGGDTQYFGPGTRLTVL.

This clonotype has ten or more counts. This rearrangement joins TRBV7-2 to TRBJ2-1, with 15 bases that match TRBD2. The CDR3 spans 17 residues. V dropped 2 bases and J dropped 7; count of bases not matched to a gene: 6. CDR1 is SGHTA, CDR2 FQGNSA, per germline. The CDR3 coding sequence is TGTGCCAGCAGCTTATATGGACTAGCGGGGGGGCGGAATGAGCAGTTCTTC. This translates into CASSLYGLAGGRNEQFF.

In its sample, this clonotype was seen many times. The chain is built from TRBV7-8 and TRBJ2-1; 11 nucleotides match TRBD2. Germline CDR1 and CDR2: SGHVS and FQNEAQ. V lost 5 bases, J lost 8 bases, and 8 bases stayed unmatched. This CDR3 contains 15 residues. The CDR3 region has the DNA TGTGCCAGCAGCCCGGTAGCGGGGGGGCCCGATGAGCAGTTCTTC. Encoded protein: CASSPVAGGPDEQFF.

The chain employs TRBV24-1 and TRBJ2-5; TRBD1 aligns across 12 bases. There are 16 residues in the CDR3. V lost 3 bases and J lost 3; bases outside the gene matches: 4. CDR1 is KGHDR and CDR2 is SFDVKD in the germline V gene. The CDR3 nucleotides read TGTGCCACCAGTGATGGGGACAGGGGGCATGAAGAGACCCAGTACTTC. Translating gives CATSDGDRGHEETQYF.

The V call is TRBV25-1, the J call TRBJ1-2; D remains unclear. The germline CDR1 and CDR2 sequences are MGHDK and SYGVNS. CDR3 length: 12 residues. V lost 4 bases to trimming and J lost 7 bases, with 10 bases between them. The DNA of the CDR3 is TGTGCCAGCAGTGGAGATTTATCTGGCTACACCTTC. It codes for CASSGDLSGYTF.

CDR3 loop: CSAEPGAGGNQPQHF. The CDR3, as DNA: TGCAGTGCGGAACCAGGGGCAGGGGGCAATCAGCCCCAGCATTTT. The chain employs TRBV20-1 and TRBJ1-5; a possible D gene is TRBD1 (6 bases). Trimming left V 6 bases short and J 2 bases short, with 17 bases between. Germline V gene sequence: CDR1 DFQATT, CDR2 SNEGSKA (reference sequence). This CDR3 is built from 15 residues.

A single count supports this clonotype. This chain uses TRBV9 with TRBJ2-3; D is unclear. The germline CDR1 and CDR2 sequences are SGDLS and YYNGEE. The ends were cut back, 3 bases at V and 3 bases at J, with 14 bases in the middle. This CDR3 has 15 residues. This CDR3 is CASSAIPRVTDTQYF. The CDR3 DNA reads as TGTGCCAGCAGCGCAATACCAAGGGTAACAGATACGCAGTATTTT.

This clonotype was seen repeatedly, ten times or more. The chain uses TRBV7-2 and TRBJ1-6; weak D call: TRBD1 (5 bases). The CDR3 has 16 residues. Germline CDR1 reads SGHTA; CDR2 reads FQGNSA. V was clipped by 1 base and J by 5 bases, with 12 bases between them. Here the CDR3 reads CASSLGLGANNSPLHF. As DNA, the CDR3 is TGTGCCAGCAGCTTAGGACTCGGGGCCAATAATTCACCCCTCCACTTT.

Remarks on this clonotype: This may arise from a read error, as a much more abundant clone is one base away. The CDR3 sequence is CSSSPRTGDFSGNTIYF. The CDR3 DNA follows: TGTTCCAGCAGCCCGCGGACAGGGGACTTCTCTGGAAACACCATATATTTT. This sequence joins TRBV7-6 and TRBJ1-3, with 9 bases fitting TRBD1. CDR1 is SGHVS, CDR2 FNYEAQ, per germline. The CDR3 covers 17 residues. The full variable domain, completed using reference TRBV7-6 and TRBJ1-3, is GAGVSQSPRYKVTKRGQDVALRCDPISGHVSLYWYRQALGQGPEFLTYFNYEAQQDKSGLPNDRFSAERPEGSISTLTIQRTEQRDSAMYRCSSSPRTGDFSGNTIYFGEGSWLTVV.

This clonotype was seen only a few times. The rearrangement joins TRBV18 to TRBJ2-5; D unresolved. CDR3 length: 13 residues. CDR1 and CDR2 from the germline V gene are KGHSH and LQKENI. V was trimmed by 6 bases and J by 3 bases, leaving 11 bases between them. DNA of the CDR3: TGTGCCAGCTCCCCTAACTTCGAAGAGACCCAGTACTTC. Residues: CASSPNFEETQYF.

A few counts support this clonotype. The CDR3 here is CASRATSGGTTGELFF. The CDR3 region has the DNA TGTGCCAGTAGGGCGACTAGCGGGGGGACCACCGGGGAGCTGTTTTTT. V usage is TRBV19 and J usage is TRBJ2-2; 13 bases map to TRBD2. Germline CDR1 is LNHDA and CDR2 is SQIVND (reference sequence). The trim removed 6 bases at V and 4 bases at J, leaving 5 bases unmatched. This CDR3 spans 16 amino acids.

This clonotype was seen repeatedly, ten times or more. This sequence joins TRBV7-6 and TRBJ1-1, with D unresolved. CDR3 size: 15 residues. The V end lost 1 base, the J end lost 5 bases, and 14 bases lay between the germline ends. Germline loops: CDR1 SGHVS, CDR2 FNYEAQ. In DNA form, the CDR3 reads TGTGCCAGCAGCTTAGAAACATCGGGGAGGACTGAAGCTTTCTTT. This encodes CASSLETSGRTEAFF.

In regard to this clonotype: Given a much more abundant clone one base away, this may be a read error. The V call is TRBV7-2, the J call TRBJ1-2; the D is unclear. Per the germline V gene, CDR1 is SGHTA and CDR2 is FQGNSA. The CDR3 has 14 amino acids. Trimming shortened V by 5 bases and J by 4 bases, and 14 bases separated the two germline ends. CDR3 region: CASSTKAFSYGYTF. In nucleotides, the CDR3 is TGTGCCAGCAGCACGAAGGCCTTTAGCTATGGCTACACCTTC. Looking up the rest from reference TRBV7-2 and TRBJ1-2 gives the full variable domain: GAGVSQSPSNKVTEKGKDVELRCDPISGHTALYWYRQSLGQGLEFLIYFQGNSAPDKSGLPSDRFSAERTGGSVSTLTIQRTQQEDSAVYLCASSTKAFSYGYTFGSGTRLTVV.

This clonotype was picked up one time. V gene TRBV27 combines with J gene TRBJ2-7; TRBD1 matches at 9 bases. The germline gives CDR1 MNHEY, CDR2 SMNVEV (reference sequence). The V segment lost 4 bases and the J segment 3 bases; nucleotides outside the gene matches: 1. This CDR3 has 13 amino acids. The CDR3: CASSYRGLYEQYF. The CDR3 region has the DNA TGTGCCAGCAGTTACAGGGGGCTCTACGAGCAGTACTTC.

This sequence joins TRBV12-3 or TRBV12-4 and TRBJ2-5; D not certain. CDR3 length: 12 amino acids. V lost 6 bases to trimming and J lost 7 bases, with 12 bases between them. The CDR3 reads CASRTPMGTQYF. The CDR3 DNA sequence: TGTGCCAGCAGGACGCCGATGGGGACCCAGTACTTC.

For the CDR3, the DNA is TGTGCCAGCAGTCGGACAGGGGGCTGGGAGCAGTACTTC. This codes for CASSRTGGWEQYF. V usage is TRBV6-1 and J usage is TRBJ2-7; 11 bases map to TRBD1. J lost 7 bases, V lost 5 bases, and 4 bases had no gene match. The CDR3 has 13 amino acids. Germline V gene sequence: CDR1 MNHNS, CDR2 SASEGT.